This TCR beta chain was identified in a study of cytomegalovirus exposure and HLA in healthy donors. Study in general: When 350 to 500 donors were genotyped, about 81% of them were found to fall in the Caucasian-associated ancestry cluster.

Whole-study results and caveats: It was shown in a later analysis that HLA-associated TCR beta chains were more clonally expanded than other, equally common chains. Presence/absence analyses treated sequencing depth as roughly uniform across donors.

This PCR relied on a set of 60 Vbeta primers and 13 Jbeta primers. Assay used: immunoSEQ multiplex PCR; TCRdb lists only in-frame clones, some missing. The repertoire holds tens of thousands of clones, with around three fifths as singletons. Of note for this clone: Its antigen is not known.

Sequenced input: PBMCs. The receptor's source is a man in his fifties in good health and CMV-seropositive.

The DNA for the CDR3 is TGTGCCAGCAGGCCGACAGGGGAAAGTGAAAAACTGTTTTTT. It yields the protein CASRPTGESEKLFF. The chain has TRBV6-5 and TRBJ1-4; 8 nucleotides match TRBD1. Per the germline V gene, CDR1 is MNHEY and CDR2 is SVGAGI. This CDR3 is 14 amino acids long. With V trimmed by 6 bases and J by 7 bases, 7 bases remained unmatched.